A single sample is the source of the 30 T cell receptor beta chains below, sequenced in a study of blood T cells in healthy people across ages. A second about 7 to 11 cycle PCR used barcoded and J-beta primers. MiXCR, run by TCRdb on the 5' RACE reads, gives a single entry per CDR3 protein. The sample lists 1.5 million to 2 million distinct CDR3 sequences, roughly 30% seen once, with roughly 8.2% in the top ten. Input material: blood. Source of these receptors: a woman between 25 and 40 years old in good health.

The chain is built from TRBV25-1 and TRBJ2-5, with D unresolved. CDR1 and CDR2 (germline): MGHDK, SYGVNS. The CDR3 spans 13 residues. The germline V and J ends were trimmed by 3 bases and 0 bases, with 5 bases remaining between them. The CDR3 loop reads CASSDTNQETQYF. The DNA of the CDR3 is TGTGCCAGCAGTGACACGAACCAAGAGACCCAGTACTTC.

The DNA for the CDR3 is TGTGCCACGTCGCCGGGACCGGATAAATCGAACACTGAAGCTTTCTTT. Translating gives CATSPGPDKSNTEAFF. The J gene is TRBJ1-1, the V gene TRBV7-2; D possibly corresponds to TRBD1 (5 bases). Trimming shortened V by 10 bases and J by 1 base, and 22 bases separated the two germline ends. Germline lookup yields CDR1 SGHTA and CDR2 FQGNSA. The CDR3 runs 16 residues.

This clonotype was seen repeatedly, ten times or more. The rearrangement links TRBV18 to TRBJ2-5; 11 bases align to TRBD2. V gave up 2 bases and J gave up 7 bases; unmatched junction bases: 12. Germline loops: CDR1 KGHSH, CDR2 LQKENI. The CDR3 spans 17 residues. CDR3: CASSPGLAGGPAGTQYF. The CDR3 coding sequence is TGTGCCAGCTCACCAGGGCTAGCGGGAGGCCCCGCCGGGACCCAGTACTTC.

The chain combines TRBV20-1 with TRBJ1-1, with D possibly being TRBD1 (5 bases). Trimming stripped 4 bases from V and 0 bases from J, with 9 bases between. This CDR3 is 13 amino acids long. Germline V gives CDR1 DFQATT, CDR2 SNEGSKA (reference sequence). Written as DNA, the CDR3 is TGCAGTGCTATCGAGACAGTGAACACTGAAGCTTTCTTT. It specifies CSAIETVNTEAFF.

For this clonotype: An end of the junction differs from the germline gene, which may be a read error. V and J are TRBV7-9 and TRBJ2-1; D is perhaps TRBD1 (6 bases). The CDR3 sequence is 15 residues long. CDR1 and CDR2 from the germline V gene are SEHNR and FQNEAQ (reference sequence). The CDR3 spells CASSSRTDAVYEQCF. The CDR3 DNA reads as TGTGCCAGCAGTTCCAGGACAGATGCCGTTTATGAGCAGTGCTTC.

The V gene is TRBV5-1, the J gene TRBJ2-1; D ambiguous. Trimming cost V 3 bases and J 4 bases, with 11 bases left between them. The CDR3 loop spans 14 amino acids. CDR1 is SGHRS and CDR2 is YFSETQ in the germline V gene. This CDR3 is CASSWVAVYNEQFF. The CDR3 DNA follows: TGCGCCAGCAGCTGGGTGGCGGTGTACAATGAGCAGTTCTTC.

This clonotype was observed many times. The genes are TRBV6-5 and TRBJ2-7; TRBD1 aligns across 10 bases. CDR1 MNHEY and CDR2 SVGAGI come from the germline V gene. V lost 6 bases, J lost 4 bases, and 12 bases stayed unmatched. The CDR3 totals 16 residues. CDR3 region: CASRPRGTGVGYEQYF. CDR3 DNA: TGTGCCAGCAGACCACGGGGGACAGGGGTTGGTTACGAGCAGTACTTC.

The rearrangement uses TRBV6-6 and TRBJ2-4; D gene uncertain. V was clipped by 6 bases and J by 13 bases, with 25 bases between them. From germline, CDR1 is MNHNY and CDR2 SVGAGI (reference sequence). CDR3 length: 15 residues. CDR3 in amino acids: CASSQPQVDLYGQYF. DNA of the CDR3: TGTGCCAGCAGCCAACCGCAGGTAGACCTCTACGGGCAGTACTTC.

For the CDR3, the DNA is TGTACCACTATGAAAAAGGGAGGCAATCAGCCCCAGCATTTT. Protein: CTTMKKGGNQPQHF. The rearrangement links TRBV28 to TRBJ1-5, with unresolved D. CDR3 length: 14 residues. Germline assignment: CDR1 MDHEN and CDR2 SYDVKM.

Here the CDR3 DNA reads TGTGCCAGCAGTCTCTCCTGGGCAAACAACCAAGAGACCCAGTACTTC. Protein product: CASSLSWANNQETQYF. The chain carries TRBV6-5 and TRBJ2-5; D unclear. This CDR3 is 16 amino acids long. V lost 5 bases and J lost 0, with 16 bases in between. Germline V gene lookup returns CDR1 MNHEY and CDR2 SVGAGI.

Worth noting for this clonotype: At one end, the junction sequence differs from germline, possibly due to a read error. CDR3 in DNA: TGTGCCAGCAGCTTGGTGGGACAGACCTACAAGCAGTACTTC. It translates to CASSLVGQTYKQYF. The chain combines TRBV5-5 with TRBJ2-7, with 7 bases aligning to TRBD1. Germline-derived CDR1 and CDR2 are SGHKS and YYEKEE (reference sequence). This CDR3 is 14 amino acids long.

Regarding this clonotype: A much larger clone sits a single nucleotide away, making a read error possible. The chain recombines TRBV6-1 with TRBJ2-1; D is uncertain. The CDR3 length is 12 residues. Germline V gene data show CDR1 as MNHNS and CDR2 as SASEGT. The CDR3 region has the DNA TGTGCCAGCAGCACGTATTACAATGAGCAGGTCTTC. It codes for CASSTYYNEQVF.

This clonotype came up a few times. The genes are TRBV20-1 and TRBJ2-1; D might be TRBD2 (5 bases). This CDR3 comprises 12 residues. The germline V gene has CDR1 DFQATT and CDR2 SNEGSKA (reference sequence). Deletions cut 8 bases from V and 7 bases from J, with 15 bases between. In nucleotides, the CDR3 is TGCAGTTTGGCTAGCTTCCCAAATGAGCAGTTCTTC. Its translation is CSLASFPNEQFF.

The genes are TRBV7-2 and TRBJ2-1; 9 bases line up with TRBD2. The end of the DNA is better explained by TRBJ2-7, so the J call may be wrong. The germline V gene encodes CDR1 SGHTA and CDR2 FQGNSA. The CDR3 contains 19 residues. CDR3 region: CASSLNWLAGVGSYNEQYF. DNA for the CDR3: TGTGCCAGCAGCTTAAACTGGTTAGCGGGGGTCGGCTCCTACAATGAGCAGTACTTC.

The rearrangement uses TRBV7-2 and TRBJ1-5; D ambiguous. The CDR3 has 12 amino acids. Germline V lookup: CDR1 SGHTA, CDR2 FQGNSA. Trimming cost V 4 bases and J 9 bases, with 10 bases left between them. CDR3 amino acids: CASSYPVGPQHF. DNA for the CDR3: TGTGCCAGCAGCTACCCGGTTGGGCCCCAGCATTTT.

The gene calls are TRBV20-1 and TRBJ1-4, with TRBD1 matching 8 bases. The CDR3 has 14 amino acids. The germline gives CDR1 DFQATT, CDR2 SNEGSKA (reference sequence). J was trimmed by 6 bases and V by 5 bases; bases with no gene match: 8. The CDR3 DNA sequence: TGCAGTGCTTATTCGACAGGGGTTGATGAAAAACTGTTTTTT. Protein product: CSAYSTGVDEKLFF.

This clonotype has ten or more counts. The chain carries TRBV7-2 and TRBJ2-5, with 8 bases fitting TRBD2. CDR1 is SGHTA, CDR2 FQGNSA, per germline. The CDR3 is made up of 14 amino acids. After removal of 5 bases from V and 0 bases from J, the junction contained 2 bases not matched to a gene. Written as DNA, the CDR3 is TGTGCCAGCAGCCGTAGCGGGAACCAAGAGACCCAGTACTTC. This translates into CASSRSGNQETQYF.

The V call is TRBV20-1, the J call TRBJ1-5, with 7 bases fitting TRBD1. J gave up 5 bases and V 2 bases, and 6 bases lay outside the gene matches. The CDR3 is made up of 14 amino acids. Germline values: CDR1 DFQATT, CDR2 SNEGSKA (reference sequence). The CDR3, as DNA: TGCAGTGCTAGAAGTGGGGACAGCCATCAGCCCCAGCATTTT. This translates into CSARSGDSHQPQHF.

V and J are TRBV7-2 and TRBJ2-7; 10 bases align to TRBD2. Losses at the gene ends were 4 bases for V and 0 bases for J; bases not matched to a gene: 6. This CDR3 region has 16 residues. Looked up from germline, CDR1 is SGHTA and CDR2 is FQGNSA. CDR3 loop: CASSSTLAGLSYEQYF. Here the CDR3 DNA reads TGTGCCAGCAGCTCTACACTAGCGGGGCTCTCCTACGAGCAGTACTTC.

The CDR3 loop is CASSMGGGAQYF. Here the CDR3 DNA reads TGTGCCAGCTCCATGGGCGGGGGGGCGCAGTATTTT. The J gene is TRBJ2-3, the V gene TRBV6-2 or TRBV6-3; TRBD2 matches at 9 bases. This CDR3 has 12 residues. Germline assignment: CDR1 MNHEY and CDR2 SVGEGT. J gave up 10 bases and V 8 bases, and 7 bases lay outside the gene matches.

The rearrangement links TRBV10-3 to TRBJ1-5; maybe TRBD1 (5 bases). Germline loops: CDR1 ENHRY, CDR2 SYGVKD. The CDR3 consists of 13 residues. V lost 4 bases and J 5 bases, leaving 9 bases between the germline ends. The CDR3 loop is CAISAGVYQPQHF. The DNA of the CDR3 is TGTGCCATCAGTGCGGGGGTTTATCAGCCCCAGCATTTT.

The table lists this clonotype with a count of one. The chain combines TRBV20-1 with TRBJ2-3; D may be TRBD2 (5 bases). The CDR3 length is 15 residues. Germline-derived CDR1 and CDR2 are DFQATT and SNEGSKA (reference sequence). With 6 bases removed from V and 3 bases from J, the gap between germline ends came to 19 bases. The CDR3 spells CSAERTLGETDTQYF. CDR3 in DNA: TGCAGTGCAGAACGGACGCTCGGGGAGACAGATACGCAGTATTTT.

This clonotype has just a few counts. The CDR3 carries no conserved terminal phenylalanine or tryptophan, so it likely arises from a read error. V usage is TRBV6-2 or TRBV6-3 and J usage is TRBJ2-5, with D perhaps matching TRBD2 (6 bases). The DNA end lines up better with TRBJ2-7; the J call may be wrong. Germline-derived CDR1 and CDR2 are MNHEY and SVGEGT. CDR3 length: 12 residues. The CDR3 sequence: CAGRDLAYEQYL. The CDR3 region has the DNA TGTGCCGGCCGGGACTTAGCCTACGAGCAGTACTTA.

The V call is TRBV6-1, the J call TRBJ2-7; weak D call: TRBD2 (6 bases). The ends were cut back, 5 bases at V and 7 bases at J, with 12 bases in the middle. The CDR3 runs 12 residues. The germline V gene has CDR1 MNHNS and CDR2 SASEGT. CDR3 bases: TGTGCCAGCAGTAGGAGGGGTCCGGAGCAGTACTTC. This sequence encodes CASSRRGPEQYF.

The chain couples TRBV4-1 to TRBJ1-5; TRBD1 aligns across 7 bases. This CDR3 comprises 18 residues. V shed 3 bases, J shed 0 bases, and the junction held 11 bases outside the gene matches. Germline lookup yields CDR1 MGHRA and CDR2 YSYEKL. CDR3 amino acids: CASSQHIGTAYSNQPQHF. For the CDR3, the DNA is TGCGCCAGCAGCCAGCATATCGGGACAGCTTATAGCAATCAGCCCCAGCATTTT.

A few counts support this clonotype. This chain joins TRBV5-1 and TRBJ2-7; TRBD2 matches at 8 bases. The CDR3 runs 16 residues. Germline lookup yields CDR1 SGHRS and CDR2 YFSETQ. V shed 1 base, J shed 7 bases, and the junction held 13 bases outside the gene matches. The CDR3 here is CASSLPSGGRYNEQYF. The DNA of the CDR3 is TGCGCCAGCAGCTTGCCCAGCGGGGGCCGTTACAATGAGCAGTACTTC. Full variable domain (outside the CDR3, taken from reference TRBV5-1 and TRBJ2-7): KAGVTQTPRYLIKTRGQQVTLSCSPISGHRSVSWYQQTPGQGLQFLFEYFSETQRNKGNFPGRFSGRQFSNSRSEMNVSTLELGDSALYLCASSLPSGGRYNEQYFGPGTRLTVT.

This clonotype has a handful of counts. The rearrangement links TRBV20-1 to TRBJ2-1; D gene ambiguous. Per germline, CDR1 DFQATT and CDR2 SNEGSKA (reference sequence). This CDR3 has 11 residues. CDR3 nucleotide sequence: TGCAGCCACGTGAAGGGAAATGAGCAGTTCTTC. Its translation: CSHVKGNEQFF.

The table lists this clonotype with a few counts. In DNA form, the CDR3 reads TGTGCCAGTAGCGTGCTAGCGGGGGTGGGAGAGACCCAGTACTTC. Protein: CASSVLAGVGETQYF. The V call is TRBV5-5, the J call TRBJ2-5; 10 nucleotides agree with TRBD2. The CDR3 runs 15 residues. CDR1 is SGHKS and CDR2 is YYEKEE in the germline V gene (reference sequence). J was trimmed by 4 bases and V by 8 bases; bases with no gene match: 11.

The chain links TRBV9 to TRBJ2-3; D is unclear. V lost 3 bases, J lost 4 bases, and 12 bases lay in between. Germline V gene data show CDR1 as SGDLS and CDR2 as YYNGEE. CDR3 length: 14 residues. CDR3 protein: CASSGHTSPDTQYF. The CDR3 bases are TGTGCCAGCAGCGGACACACGAGCCCAGATACGCAGTATTTT. The full variable domain, its missing parts supplied by reference TRBV9 and TRBJ2-3, is DSGVTQTPKHLITATGQRVTLRCSPRSGDLSVYWYQQSLDQGLQFLIQYYNGEERAKGNILERFSAQQFPDLHSELNLSSLELGDSALYFCASSGHTSPDTQYFGPGTRLTVL.

This clonotype appeared many times. The chain uses TRBV6-2 or TRBV6-3 and TRBJ2-7; a weak D match, TRBD1 (6 bases). The CDR3 has 15 amino acids. The germline V gene has CDR1 MNHEY and CDR2 SVGEGT. Deletions cut 2 bases from V and 2 bases from J, with 13 bases between. The CDR3 nucleotides are TGTGCCAGCAGTTACGGGGACACACCAGCCTACGAGCAGTACTTC. Amino acid sequence: CASSYGDTPAYEQYF.